The next 8 T cell receptor beta chains were all read from a single sample in a study of CD8+CD57+ T cells in acquired aplastic anemia listed by TCRdb under 2018. Patients chosen for sequencing had shown expansion of CD8+CD57+ cells by flow cytometry. Sequencing took place on an Illumina HiSeq 2000. TCR beta VDJ combination and CDR3 sequence profiling used genomic DNA as the template. The public reads were quality trimmed at Q25 with fastp and then assembled into clones with MiXCR by TCRdb, keeping productive beta chains. Rows are combined by CDR3 protein, so each entry shows the most common genes and DNA. Recorded for this sample are 100,000 to 150,000 distinct CDR3 sequences; over 30% of them occurred a single time. The top ten clonotypes cover about 2.7% of the sample. Sequenced material: sorted CD4+, CD8+, or CD8+CD57+ T cells (not recorded which) from PBMCs. These receptors were obtained from a human donor with aplastic anemia.

V and J are TRBV25-1 and TRBJ2-7, with D perhaps matching TRBD1 (7 bases). The ends were cut back, 3 bases at V and 3 bases at J, with 9 bases in the middle. The germline V gene encodes CDR1 MGHDK and CDR2 SYGVNS. The length of the CDR3 is 13 residues. In DNA form, the CDR3 reads TGTGCCAGCAGTGACAGGGGGGTCTACGAGCAGTACTTC. Translation gives CASSDRGVYEQYF.

The table lists this clonotype with many counts. The chain carries TRBV20-1 and TRBJ1-1; D not certain. The CDR3 totals 10 residues. The V gene lost 6 bases and the J gene lost 11 bases, with 13 bases spanning the gap. Germline V lookup: CDR1 DFQATT, CDR2 SNEGSKA (reference sequence). Here the CDR3 DNA reads TGCAGTGCCACCGGTGAACGCGCTTTCTTT. Translating it yields CSATGERAFF.

The rearrangement uses TRBV5-4 and TRBJ1-6; 10 nucleotides align to TRBD1. This CDR3 has 16 residues. CDR1 and CDR2 (germline): SGHNT, YYREEE (reference sequence). Trimming cost V 4 bases and J 12 bases; bases outside gene matches: 13. The CDR3 region has the DNA TGTGCCAGCAGCACATTGACAGGGGGCGGAGGGGGACCCCTCCACTTT. It translates to CASSTLTGGGGGPLHF.

This clonotype was counted at least ten times. The chain combines TRBV12-3 or TRBV12-4 with TRBJ1-1; D unresolved. The V end was cut by 2 bases, the J end by 11 bases, with 9 bases between. The CDR3 runs 11 residues. CDR3 DNA: TGTGCCAGCAGTTTACGGTTAGCGGCTTTCTTT. Protein product: CASSLRLAAFF.

In its sample, this clonotype was seen a few times. The chain recombines TRBV18 with TRBJ2-7; 7 bases map to TRBD2. Per germline, CDR1 KGHSH and CDR2 LQKENI. This CDR3 has 15 amino acids. The V segment lost 6 bases and the J segment 2 bases; nucleotides outside the gene matches: 10. The CDR3 protein is CASSLGGGPPYEQYF. DNA of the CDR3: TGTGCCAGCTCCCTGGGCGGGGGACCCCCCTACGAGCAGTACTTC.

This chain uses TRBV12-3 or TRBV12-4 with TRBJ1-5; no reliable D call. The CDR3 covers 14 residues. V shed 6 bases and J shed 0 bases, with 9 bases lying between them. The CDR3 is CASRETDSNQPQHF. CDR3 nucleotides: TGTGCCAGCAGGGAAACAGATAGCAATCAGCCCCAGCATTTT.

This clonotype has a handful of counts. This CDR3 reads CATSRTENRDGYQPQHF. The CDR3 bases are TGTGCCACCAGCAGAACCGAAAACAGGGACGGATATCAGCCCCAGCATTTT. V gene TRBV15 combines with J gene TRBJ1-5; D perhaps matches TRBD1 (6 bases). The length of the CDR3 is 17 residues. In germline, CDR1 is LNHNV, CDR2 YYDKDF (reference sequence). Trimming cost V 2 bases and J 5 bases, with 19 bases left between them. Drawing the rest from reference TRBV15 and TRBJ1-5, the complete variable domain is DAMVIQNPRYQVTQFGKPVTLSCSQTLNHNVMYWYQQKSSQAPKLLFHYYDKDFNNEADTPDNFQSRRPNTSFCFLDIRSPGLGDTAMYLCATSRTENRDGYQPQHFGDGTRLSIL.

This chain links TRBV24-1 with TRBJ2-1; 8 nucleotides agree with TRBD2. The CDR3 is 16 residues long. Per the germline V gene, CDR1 is KGHDR and CDR2 is SFDVKD. J lost 0 bases, V lost 3 bases, and 3 bases had no gene match. The CDR3 region has the DNA TGTGCCACCAGTGATCAGAGCGGGAGCTCCTACAATGAGCAGTTCTTC. Amino acids: CATSDQSGSSYNEQFF.